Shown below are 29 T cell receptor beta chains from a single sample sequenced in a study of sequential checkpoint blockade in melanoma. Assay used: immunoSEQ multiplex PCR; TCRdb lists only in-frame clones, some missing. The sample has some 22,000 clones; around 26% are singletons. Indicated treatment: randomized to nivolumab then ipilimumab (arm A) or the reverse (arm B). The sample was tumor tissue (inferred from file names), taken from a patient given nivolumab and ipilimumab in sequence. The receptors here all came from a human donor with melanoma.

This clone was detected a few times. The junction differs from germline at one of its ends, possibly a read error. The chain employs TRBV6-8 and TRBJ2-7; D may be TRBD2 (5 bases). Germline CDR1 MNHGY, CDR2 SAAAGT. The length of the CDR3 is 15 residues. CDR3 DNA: TGTGCCATCAGTGGCTCGTCCGGGATTACCTACGAGCAGTACTTC. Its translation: CAISGSSGITYEQYF.

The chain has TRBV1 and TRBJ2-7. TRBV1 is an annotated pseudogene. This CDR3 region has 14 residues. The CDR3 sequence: CASSQEWDRYEQYF. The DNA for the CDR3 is TGCGCCAGCAGCCAAGAATGGGACCGCTACGAGCAGTACTTC.

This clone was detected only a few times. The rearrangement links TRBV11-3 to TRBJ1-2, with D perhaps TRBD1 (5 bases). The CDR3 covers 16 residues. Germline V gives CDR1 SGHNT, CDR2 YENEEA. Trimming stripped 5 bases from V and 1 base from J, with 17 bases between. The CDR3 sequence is CASSLPGGDFNYGYTF. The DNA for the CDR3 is TGTGCCAGCAGCCTCCCCGGAGGGGATTTTAACTATGGCTACACCTTC.

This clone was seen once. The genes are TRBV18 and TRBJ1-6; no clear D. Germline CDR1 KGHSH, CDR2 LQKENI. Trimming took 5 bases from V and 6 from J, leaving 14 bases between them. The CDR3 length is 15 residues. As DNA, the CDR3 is TGTGCCAGCTCATCTTCGGGCGCGGGTAATTCACCCCTCCACTTT. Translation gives CASSSSGAGNSPLHF.

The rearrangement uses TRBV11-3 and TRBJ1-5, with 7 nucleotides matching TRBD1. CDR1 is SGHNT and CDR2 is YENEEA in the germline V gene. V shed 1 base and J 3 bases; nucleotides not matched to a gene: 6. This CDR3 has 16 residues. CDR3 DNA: TGTGCCAGCAGCTTAGTACAGGGGAGTACCAATCAGCCCCAGCATTTT. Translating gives CASSLVQGSTNQPQHF. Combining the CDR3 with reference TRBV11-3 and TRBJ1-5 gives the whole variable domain EAGVVQSPRYKIIEKKQPVAFWCNPISGHNTLYWYLQNLGQGPELLIRYENEEAVDDSQLPKDRFSAERLKGVDSTLKIQPAELGDSAVYLCASSLVQGSTNQPQHFGDGTRLSIL.

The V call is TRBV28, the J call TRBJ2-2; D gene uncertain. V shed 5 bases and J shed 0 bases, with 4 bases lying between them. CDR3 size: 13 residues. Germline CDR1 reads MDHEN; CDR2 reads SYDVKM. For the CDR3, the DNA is TGTGCCAGCAGTCCCCCGAACACCGGGGAGCTGTTTTTT. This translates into CASSPPNTGELFF.

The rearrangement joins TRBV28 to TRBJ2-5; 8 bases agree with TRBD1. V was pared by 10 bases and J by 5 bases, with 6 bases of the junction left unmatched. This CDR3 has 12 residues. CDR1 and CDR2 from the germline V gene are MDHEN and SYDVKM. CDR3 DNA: TGTGCCACACGGACAGGGCGGGAGACCCAGTACTTC. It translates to CATRTGRETQYF.

CDR3 in amino acids: CASLEQGSTDTQYF. CDR3 DNA: TGTGCCAGCCTCGAACAGGGAAGCACAGATACGCAGTATTTT. The chain uses TRBV11-3 and TRBJ2-3; maybe TRBD1 (6 bases). The germline CDR1 and CDR2 sequences are SGHNT and YENEEA. The CDR3 runs to 14 residues. V dropped 8 bases and J dropped 0 bases, with 12 bases sitting between them.

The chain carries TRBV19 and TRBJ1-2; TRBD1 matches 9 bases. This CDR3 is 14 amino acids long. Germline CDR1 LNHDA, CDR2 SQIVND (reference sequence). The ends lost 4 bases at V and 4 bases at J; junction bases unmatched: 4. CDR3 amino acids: CASSTQGAGYGYTF. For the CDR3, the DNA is TGTGCCAGTAGTACACAGGGGGCCGGCTATGGCTACACCTTC. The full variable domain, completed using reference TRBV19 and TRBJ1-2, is DGGITQSPKYLFRKEGQNVTLSCEQNLNHDAMYWYRQDPGQGLRLIYYSQIVNDFQKGDIAEGYSVSREKKESFPLTVTSAQKNPTAFYLCASSTQGAGYGYTFGSGTRLTVV.

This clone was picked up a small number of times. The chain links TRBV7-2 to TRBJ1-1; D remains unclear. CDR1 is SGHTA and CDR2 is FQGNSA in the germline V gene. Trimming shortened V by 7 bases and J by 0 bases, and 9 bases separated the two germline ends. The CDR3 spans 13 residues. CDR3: CASKPNMNTEAFF. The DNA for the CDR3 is TGTGCCAGCAAACCCAACATGAACACTGAAGCTTTCTTT.

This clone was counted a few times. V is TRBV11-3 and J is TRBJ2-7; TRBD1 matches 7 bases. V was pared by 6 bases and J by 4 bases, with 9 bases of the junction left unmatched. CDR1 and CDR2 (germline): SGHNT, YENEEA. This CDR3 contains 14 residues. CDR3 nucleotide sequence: TGTGCCAGCAGGGACACAGGGGATTGGTACGAGCAGTACTTC. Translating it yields CASRDTGDWYEQYF.

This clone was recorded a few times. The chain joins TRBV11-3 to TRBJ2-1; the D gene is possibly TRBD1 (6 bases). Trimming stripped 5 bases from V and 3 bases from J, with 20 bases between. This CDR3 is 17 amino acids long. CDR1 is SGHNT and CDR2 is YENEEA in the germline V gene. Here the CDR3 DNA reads TGTGCCAGCAGCCCAGGGGCCGGACAGAGACTCTACAATGAGCAGTTCTTC. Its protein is CASSPGAGQRLYNEQFF.

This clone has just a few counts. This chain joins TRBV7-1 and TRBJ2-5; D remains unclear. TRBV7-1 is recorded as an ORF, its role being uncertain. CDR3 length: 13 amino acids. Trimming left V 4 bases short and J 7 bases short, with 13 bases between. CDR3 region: CASSFRTQRTQYF. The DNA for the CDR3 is TGTGCCAGCAGCTTCAGGACCCAGAGGACCCAGTACTTC.

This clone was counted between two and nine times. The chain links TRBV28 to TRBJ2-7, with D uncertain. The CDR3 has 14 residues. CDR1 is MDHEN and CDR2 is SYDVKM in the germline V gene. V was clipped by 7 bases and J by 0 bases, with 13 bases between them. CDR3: CASMTRAGSYEQYF. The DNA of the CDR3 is TGTGCCAGCATGACCCGGGCAGGCTCCTACGAGCAGTACTTC.

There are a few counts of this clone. The CDR3 protein is CASSYAGGPDTQYF. As DNA, the CDR3 is TGTGCCAGCAGTTACGCGGGAGGGCCGGATACGCAGTATTTT. V and J are TRBV6-8 and TRBJ2-3; 9 bases are a match to TRBD2. This CDR3 region has 14 residues. Unmatched junction bases numbered 3, after V lost 2 bases and J lost 6 bases. Germline CDR1 reads MNHGY; CDR2 reads SAAAGT.

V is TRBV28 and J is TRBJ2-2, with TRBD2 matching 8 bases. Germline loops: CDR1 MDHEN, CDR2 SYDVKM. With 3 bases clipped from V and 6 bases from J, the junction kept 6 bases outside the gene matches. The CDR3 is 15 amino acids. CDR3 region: CASSFAGLAPGELFF. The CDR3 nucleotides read TGTGCCAGCAGTTTCGCAGGACTAGCCCCCGGGGAGCTGTTTTTT.

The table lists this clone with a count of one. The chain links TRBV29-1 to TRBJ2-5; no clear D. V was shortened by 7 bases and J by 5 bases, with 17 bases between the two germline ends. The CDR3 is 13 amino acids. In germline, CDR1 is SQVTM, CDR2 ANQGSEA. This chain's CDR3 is CSATEGFRETQYF. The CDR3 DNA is TGCAGCGCTACCGAAGGGTTTAGGGAGACCCAGTACTTC.

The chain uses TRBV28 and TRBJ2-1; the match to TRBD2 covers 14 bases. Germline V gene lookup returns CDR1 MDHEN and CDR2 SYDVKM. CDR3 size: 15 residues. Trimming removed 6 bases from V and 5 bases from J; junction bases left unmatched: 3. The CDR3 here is CASRTSGRDHNEQFF. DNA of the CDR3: TGTGCCAGCAGGACTAGCGGGAGGGATCACAATGAGCAGTTCTTC.

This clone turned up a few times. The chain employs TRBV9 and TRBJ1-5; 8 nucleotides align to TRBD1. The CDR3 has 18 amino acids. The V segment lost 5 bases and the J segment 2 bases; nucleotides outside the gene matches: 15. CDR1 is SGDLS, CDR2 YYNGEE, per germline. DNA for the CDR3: TGTGCCAGCAGTCTATCAGGGGGCGAGCGAATAGGCAATCAGCCCCAGCATTTT. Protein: CASSLSGGERIGNQPQHF. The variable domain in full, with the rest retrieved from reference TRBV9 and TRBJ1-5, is DSGVTQTPKHLITATGQRVTLRCSPRSGDLSVYWYQQSLDQGLQFLIQYYNGEERAKGNILERFSAQQFPDLHSELNLSSLELGDSALYFCASSLSGGERIGNQPQHFGDGTRLSIL.

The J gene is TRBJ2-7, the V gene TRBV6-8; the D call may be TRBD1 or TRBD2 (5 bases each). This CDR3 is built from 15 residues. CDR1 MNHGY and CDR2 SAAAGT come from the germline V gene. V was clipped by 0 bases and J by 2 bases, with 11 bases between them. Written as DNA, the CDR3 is TGTGCCAGCAGTTACTCGTCGGGGCCCGCCTACGAGCAGTACTTC. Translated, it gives CASSYSSGPAYEQYF.

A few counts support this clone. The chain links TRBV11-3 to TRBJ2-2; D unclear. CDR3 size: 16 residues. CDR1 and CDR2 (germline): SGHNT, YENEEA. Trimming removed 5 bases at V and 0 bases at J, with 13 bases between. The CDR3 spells CASSLVVGANTGELFF. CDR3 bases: TGTGCCAGCAGCCTAGTGGTAGGCGCGAACACCGGGGAGCTGTTTTTT.

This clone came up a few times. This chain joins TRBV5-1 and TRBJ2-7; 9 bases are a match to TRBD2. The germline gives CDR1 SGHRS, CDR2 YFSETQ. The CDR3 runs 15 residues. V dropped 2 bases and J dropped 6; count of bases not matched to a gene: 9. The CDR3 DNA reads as TGCGCCAGCAGCTTACTAGCGGGTACCGGGGGCGAGCAGTACTTC. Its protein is CASSLLAGTGGEQYF. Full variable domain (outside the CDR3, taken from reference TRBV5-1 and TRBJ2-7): KAGVTQTPRYLIKTRGQQVTLSCSPISGHRSVSWYQQTPGQGLQFLFEYFSETQRNKGNFPGRFSGRQFSNSRSEMNVSTLELGDSALYLCASSLLAGTGGEQYFGPGTRLTVT.

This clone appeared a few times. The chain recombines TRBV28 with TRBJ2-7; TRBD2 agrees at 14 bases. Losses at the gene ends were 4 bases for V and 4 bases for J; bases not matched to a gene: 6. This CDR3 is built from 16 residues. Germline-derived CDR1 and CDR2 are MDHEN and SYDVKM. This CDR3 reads CASSSFGLAGGYEQYF. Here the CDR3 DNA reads TGTGCCAGCAGTTCATTCGGACTAGCGGGAGGTTACGAGCAGTACTTC.

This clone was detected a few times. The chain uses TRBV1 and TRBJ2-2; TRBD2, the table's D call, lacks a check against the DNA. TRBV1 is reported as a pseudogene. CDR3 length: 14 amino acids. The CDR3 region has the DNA TGCGCCAGCAGCCCCGGGACTACCGCCGGGGAGCTGTTTTTT. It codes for CASSPGTTAGELFF.

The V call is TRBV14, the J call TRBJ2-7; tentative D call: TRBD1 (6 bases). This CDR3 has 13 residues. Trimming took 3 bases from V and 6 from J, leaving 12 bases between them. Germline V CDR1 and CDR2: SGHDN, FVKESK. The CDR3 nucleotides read TGTGCCAGCAGCCACCTCCTAGGGGGCGAGCAGTACTTC. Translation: CASSHLLGGEQYF.

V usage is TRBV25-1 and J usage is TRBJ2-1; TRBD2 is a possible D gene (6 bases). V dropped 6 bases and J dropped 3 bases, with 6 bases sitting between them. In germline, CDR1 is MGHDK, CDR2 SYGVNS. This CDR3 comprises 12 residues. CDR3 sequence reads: CASRGGYNEQFF. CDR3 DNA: TGTGCCAGCAGGGGAGGCTACAATGAGCAGTTCTTC.

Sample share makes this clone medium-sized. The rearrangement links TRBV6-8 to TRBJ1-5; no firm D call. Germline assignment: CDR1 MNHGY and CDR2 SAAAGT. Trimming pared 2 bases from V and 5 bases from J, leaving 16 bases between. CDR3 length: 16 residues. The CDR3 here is CASSYLGLSSDQPQHF. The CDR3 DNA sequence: TGTGCCAGCAGTTACCTTGGCCTTTCGAGTGATCAGCCCCAGCATTTT.

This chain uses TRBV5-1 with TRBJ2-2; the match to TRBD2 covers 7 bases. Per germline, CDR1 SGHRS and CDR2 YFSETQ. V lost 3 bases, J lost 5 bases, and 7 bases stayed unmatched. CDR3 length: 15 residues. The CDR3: CASSSSISGTGELFF. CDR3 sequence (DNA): TGCGCCAGCAGCTCAAGCATTAGCGGGACCGGGGAGCTGTTTTTT.

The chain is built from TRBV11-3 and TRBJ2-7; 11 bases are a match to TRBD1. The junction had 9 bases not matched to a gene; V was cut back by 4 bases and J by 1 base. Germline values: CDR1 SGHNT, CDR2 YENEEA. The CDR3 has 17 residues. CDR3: CASSSILDRGLSYEQYF. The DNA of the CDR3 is TGTGCCAGCAGCTCAATATTGGACAGGGGGCTTTCCTACGAGCAGTACTTC.